This is a list of T cell receptor beta chains from one sample in a study of control samples from healthy donors and cancer patients. Profiled with immunoSEQ multiplex PCR; TCRdb holds only in-frame clones, not every one. The sample has some 98,000 clones, 65% to 85% seen once; the top ten hold roughly 40%. The sample taken for sequencing was PBMCs. All receptors come from a man between 65 and 85 years old with lung cancer. Both conserved end residues are part of each CDR3.

>TRBJ2-3|TRBV11-3
CASSYRDADTQYF
>TRBJ1-3|TRBV6-5
CASSSDRGRNTIYF
>TRBJ2-5|TRBV11-2
CASSLALAGGQETQYF
>TRBJ2-7|TRBV7-2
CASSFDRRPLYEQYF
>TRBJ1-1|TRBV6-5
CASSPRPRRTEAFF
>TRBJ2-2|TRBV7-8
CASISVWTKNTGELFF
>TRBJ2-2|TRBV5-1
CASSPSPGGAVTGELFF
>TRBJ2-7|TRBV11-3
CASSFRVGYEQYF
>TRBJ2-3|TRBV30
CAWSRDRGTDTQYF
>TRBJ1-2|TRBV28
CASRQRDRGSYGYTF
>TRBJ2-3|TRBV21-1
CASSKKGQGQDTQYF
>TRBJ2-7|TRBV5-1
CASSLGPPPTTDEQYF
>TRBJ1-2|TRBV19
CASSFGSANYGYTF
>TRBJ2-3|TRBV29-1
CSGCRDLVLDTQYF
>TRBJ1-3|TRBV18
CASSPRGAREGFGNTIYF
>TRBJ2-7|TRBV19
CASSIEGQGSSEQYF
>TRBJ1-6|TRBV28
CASSPTGQINSPLHF
>TRBJ2-3|TRBV19
CASSIRTGGGTDTQYF
>TRBJ2-5|TRBV30
CAWSVQPWEETQYF
>TRBJ1-1|TRBV3-1/TRBV3-2
CASSRLENTEAFF
>TRBJ1-1|TRBV12-3/TRBV12-4
CASSQTGQAFF
>TRBJ2-2|TRBV6-5
CASSRLATNTGELFF
>TRBJ1-3|TRBV6-5
CASNPQGLSGNTIYF
>TRBJ1-5|TRBV5-8
CASSLWGRDNQPQHF
>TRBJ2-3|TRBV10-1
CATAEGGTDTQYF
>TRBJ1-2|TRBV4-1
CASSPDPPGIPNTF
>TRBJ2-1|TRBV6-5
CASSSTGTSSYNEQFF
>TRBJ1-1|TRBV6-2/TRBV6-3
CASSYDRVVTEAFF
>TRBJ2-7|TRBV5-4
CASSDTDRDRYF
>TRBJ1-1|TRBV6-6
CASSYAEGGAFF
>TRBJ2-7|TRBV18
CASSPDGQVKWPYEQYF
>TRBJ1-2|TRBV5-6
CASSVRQDYGYTF
>TRBJ2-1|TRBV1
CTSSQETGGRNEQFF
>TRBJ2-3|TRBV20-1
CSASSPMGLGSIAQYF
>TRBJ1-5|TRBV10-2
CASSESYSENQPQHF
>TRBJ2-7|TRBV2
CASRRLAGGLGEQYF
>TRBJ2-2|TRBV5-4
CASSSGQTGELFF
>TRBJ2-3|TRBV18
CASSPNRGADTQYF
>TRBJ1-3|TRBV10-3
CAISELGNTIYF
>TRBJ1-1|TRBV15
CATSRDGGGLTEAFF
>TRBJ1-2|TRBV6-6
CASRGGAGNYGYTF
>TRBJ2-7|TRBV30
CAGDRGGYEQYF
>TRBJ1-1|TRBV19
CASSIRQGASEAFF
>TRBJ2-2|TRBV9
CASSATNTGELFF